Sequencing of this TCR beta chain was carried out in a study of blood T cell repertoires in COVID-19. Overall study context: Both acute and convalescent COVID-19 samples were obtained from the United States, Italy and Spain. Sample material is recorded as cDNA or gDNA derived from T cells, B-cell-depleted T cells, or PBMCs.

Trimming left V 1 base short and J 4 bases short, with 22 bases between. Germline CDR1 SGHVS, CDR2 FNYEAQ. The length of the CDR3 is 18 residues. As handled by the study authors: Estimation of nucleated cell counts relied on the amplification of reference gene primers. Repertoires were generated with immunoSEQ multiplex PCR, while TCRdb's copy carries only in-frame clones and drops some. For V, J and clone size, that table is used; D and trimming come from the DNA. This repertoire shows 300,000 to 400,000 clones, around 88% found once; its top ten account for around 3%. The chain recombines TRBV7-6 with TRBJ1-2, with D possibly matching TRBD1 (5 bases). The sequence came from a man aged 25 to 40 with active or convalescent COVID-19. The sequenced material came from peripheral blood. CDR3 in amino acids: CASSLEDSSAGRSYGYTF. CDR3 sequence (DNA): TGTGCCAGCAGCTTAGAGGATAGTTCAGCGGGGCGCTCCTATGGCTACACCTTC.